Shown below are 7 T cell receptor beta chains from a single sample sequenced in a study of long-term antiretroviral therapy in people with HIV. They ran version v3.0 of the immunoSEQ assay at survey level. The assay was immunoSEQ multiplex PCR, and TCRdb's table has in-frame clones only and misses some. The table includes tens of thousands of clones, approximately 89% detected once. This specimen consisted of unsorted PBMCs, obtained 0.1 years before starting antiretroviral therapy. The source is a woman in her fifties or sixties with HIV.

The V gene is TRBV12-5, the J gene TRBJ2-1; 9 positions match TRBD1. The V and J ends lost 1 base and 4 bases, in that order; junction bases with no gene match: 8. CDR3 length: 17 amino acids. Germline V gene lookup returns CDR1 LGHNT and CDR2 FRNRAP. As DNA, the CDR3 is TGTGCTAGTGGTTTGGCCCTCGGGACAGGGTTATACAATGAGCAGTTCTTC. It yields the protein CASGLALGTGLYNEQFF.

This chain links TRBV2 with TRBJ1-6; tentative D call: TRBD1 (5 bases). V was pared by 5 bases and J by 0 bases, with 8 bases between. The CDR3 has 15 amino acids. Germline loops: CDR1 SNHLY, CDR2 FYNNEI. Here the CDR3 reads CASSYDSSYNSPLHF. The CDR3 DNA reads as TGTGCCAGCAGTTACGACAGCTCCTATAATTCACCCCTCCACTTT.

The table lists this clone with a count of one. The chain joins TRBV29-1 to TRBJ1-3; 9 bases line up with TRBD1. The germline V gene has CDR1 SQVTM and CDR2 ANQGSEA. The CDR3 totals 15 residues. V lost 5 bases to trimming and J lost 0 bases; unmatched junction nucleotides: 5. The CDR3: CSVSRGQGSGNTIYF. CDR3 sequence (DNA): TGCAGCGTTAGCCGGGGACAGGGCTCTGGAAACACCATATATTTT.

The chain joins TRBV7-9 to TRBJ1-4; no definite D call. CDR1 SEHNR and CDR2 FQNEAQ come from the germline V gene (reference sequence). V gave up 5 bases and J gave up 0 bases, with 16 bases separating them. CDR3 length equals 17 residues. The DNA of the CDR3 is TGTGCCAGCAGCCCCAAGGGTTCCTCTGCAACTAATGAAAAACTGTTTTTT. Translating gives CASSPKGSSATNEKLFF.

This clone was observed a single time. The rearrangement uses TRBV19 and TRBJ2-7, with D possibly matching TRBD1 (7 bases). The CDR3 totals 13 residues. The V end was cut by 4 bases, the J end by 4 bases, with 11 bases between. The germline V gene has CDR1 LNHDA and CDR2 SQIVND (reference sequence). The CDR3: CASSRAGGYEQYF. As DNA, the CDR3 is TGTGCCAGTAGTAGGGCAGGGGGGTACGAGCAGTACTTC.

This clone was found a few times. The V gene is TRBV7-2, the J gene TRBJ1-1; D is possibly TRBD1 (6 bases). In germline, CDR1 is SGHTA, CDR2 FQGNSA. The CDR3 sequence is 14 residues long. The V end lost 1 base, the J end lost 6 bases, and 12 bases lay between the germline ends. CDR3 residues: CASSLVRGGPEAFF. The CDR3 DNA sequence: TGTGCCAGCAGCTTAGTAAGGGGGGGCCCTGAAGCTTTCTTT.

V is TRBV7-2 and J is TRBJ2-1, with 8 nucleotides matching TRBD1. Germline CDR1 SGHTA, CDR2 FQGNSA. With V trimmed by 6 bases and J by 6 bases, 7 bases remained unmatched. The CDR3 contains 14 residues. CDR3 in DNA: TGTGCCAGCAGTCCCGACAGGGGCCCCAATGAGCAGTTCTTC. Translating it yields CASSPDRGPNEQFF.